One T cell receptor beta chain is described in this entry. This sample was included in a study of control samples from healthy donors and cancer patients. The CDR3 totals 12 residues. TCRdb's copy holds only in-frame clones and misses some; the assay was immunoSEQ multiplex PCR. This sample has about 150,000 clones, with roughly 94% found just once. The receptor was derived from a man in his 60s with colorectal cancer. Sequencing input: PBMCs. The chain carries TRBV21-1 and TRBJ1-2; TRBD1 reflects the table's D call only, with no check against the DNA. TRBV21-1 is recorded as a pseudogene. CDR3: CASSRRGGGYTF. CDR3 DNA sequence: TGTGCCAGCAGCCGACGAGGGGGCGGCTACACCTTC.